This TCR beta chain came from a study of T cells in Graves' hyperthyroidism and ophthalmopathy. CDR3 length: 13 amino acids. Per germline, CDR1 SGHRS and CDR2 YFSETQ. V was clipped by 4 bases and J by 1 base, with 5 bases between them. Concerning this clonotype itself: Its specificity is not known.

The study based diagnoses on clinical symptoms, serum thyroxine and TRAb, thyroid ultrasound and orbital computed tomography. Amplified regions were TCR beta CDR3 sequences from RNA transcripts. An initial round of RT-PCR targeting the TCR CDR3 relied on the HTBI primer set. TCRdb reprocessed the multiplex PCR reads via MiXCR and lists one record per CDR3 protein. The repertoire consists of about 380,000 distinct CDR3 sequences, with around a sixth occurring once and the leading ten covering less than 45%. Study-level findings and limits: Most thyroid clonotypes expanded above 0.001 were also detected in blood.

This receptor was identified in a man younger than 35 with Graves' ophthalmopathy. The source material was blood. The rearrangement joins TRBV5-1 to TRBJ1-4; no clear D gene. The chain's CDR3 is CASSPRTNEKLFF. Here the CDR3 DNA reads TGCGCCAGCAGCCCCAGAACTAATGAAAAACTGTTTTTT.